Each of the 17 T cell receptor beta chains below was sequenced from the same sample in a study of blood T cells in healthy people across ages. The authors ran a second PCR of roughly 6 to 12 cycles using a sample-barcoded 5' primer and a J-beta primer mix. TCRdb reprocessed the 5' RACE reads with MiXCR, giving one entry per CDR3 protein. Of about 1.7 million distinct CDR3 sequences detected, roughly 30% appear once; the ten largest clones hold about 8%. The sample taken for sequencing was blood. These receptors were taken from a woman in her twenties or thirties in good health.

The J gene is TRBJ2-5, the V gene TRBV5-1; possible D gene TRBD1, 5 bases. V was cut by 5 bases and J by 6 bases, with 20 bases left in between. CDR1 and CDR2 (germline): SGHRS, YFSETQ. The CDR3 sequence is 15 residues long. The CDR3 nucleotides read TGCGCCAGCAGGGGATCGACAGCCTCCACACAGACCCAGTACTTC. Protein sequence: CASRGSTASTQTQYF. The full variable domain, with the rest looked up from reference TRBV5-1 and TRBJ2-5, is KAGVTQTPRYLIKTRGQQVTLSCSPISGHRSVSWYQQTPGQGLQFLFEYFSETQRNKGNFPGRFSGRQFSNSRSEMNVSTLELGDSALYLCASRGSTASTQTQYFGPGTRLLVL.

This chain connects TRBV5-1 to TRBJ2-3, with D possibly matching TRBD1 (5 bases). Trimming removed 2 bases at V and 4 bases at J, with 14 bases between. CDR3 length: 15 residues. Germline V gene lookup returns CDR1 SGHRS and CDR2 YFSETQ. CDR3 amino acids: CASSFVPVGADTQYF. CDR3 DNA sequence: TGCGCCAGCAGCTTCGTCCCCGTAGGGGCAGATACGCAGTATTTT.

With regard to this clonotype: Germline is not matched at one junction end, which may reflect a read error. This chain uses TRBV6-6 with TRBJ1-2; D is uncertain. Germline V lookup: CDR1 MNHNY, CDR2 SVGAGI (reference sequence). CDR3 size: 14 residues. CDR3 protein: CASSSSTSYYDYTF. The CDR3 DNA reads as TGTGCCAGCAGTTCCTCCACCAGTTACTATGACTACACCTTC.

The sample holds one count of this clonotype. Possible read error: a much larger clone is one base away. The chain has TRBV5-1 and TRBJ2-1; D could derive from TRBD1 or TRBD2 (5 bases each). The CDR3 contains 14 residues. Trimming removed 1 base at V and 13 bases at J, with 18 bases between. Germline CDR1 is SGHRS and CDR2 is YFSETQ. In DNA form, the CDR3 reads TGCGCCAGCAGCTTGCGGGACGGAGAAGAGACCCAGTTCTTC. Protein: CASSLRDGEETQFF.

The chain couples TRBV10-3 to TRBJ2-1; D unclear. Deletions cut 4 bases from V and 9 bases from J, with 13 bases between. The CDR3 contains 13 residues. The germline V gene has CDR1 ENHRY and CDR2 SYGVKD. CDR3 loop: CAISVSFSPEQFF. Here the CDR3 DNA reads TGTGCCATCAGTGTGTCATTTAGCCCTGAGCAGTTCTTC.

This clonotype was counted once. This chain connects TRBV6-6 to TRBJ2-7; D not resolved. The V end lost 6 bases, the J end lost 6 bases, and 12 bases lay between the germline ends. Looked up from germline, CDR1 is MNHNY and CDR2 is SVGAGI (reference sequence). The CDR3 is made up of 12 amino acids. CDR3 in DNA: TGTGCCAGCAGAACACAAGGTGCCGAGCAGTACTTC. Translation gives CASRTQGAEQYF.

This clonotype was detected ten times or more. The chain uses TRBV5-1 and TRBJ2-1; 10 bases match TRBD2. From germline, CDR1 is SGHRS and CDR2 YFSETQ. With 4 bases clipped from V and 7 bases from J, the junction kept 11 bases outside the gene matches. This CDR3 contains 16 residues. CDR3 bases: TGCGCCAGCAGCCTCGAACCGGGACTAGCGACGAATGAGCAGTTCTTC. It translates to CASSLEPGLATNEQFF.

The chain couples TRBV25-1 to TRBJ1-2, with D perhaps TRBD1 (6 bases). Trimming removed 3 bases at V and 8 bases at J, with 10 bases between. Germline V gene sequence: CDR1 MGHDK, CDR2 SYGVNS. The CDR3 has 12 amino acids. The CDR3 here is CASSDTGRGYTF. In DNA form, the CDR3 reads TGTGCCAGCAGTGATACAGGGCGCGGCTACACCTTC.

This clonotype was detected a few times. CDR3 residues: CASRKQGIPNYGYTF. The DNA of the CDR3 is TGTGCCAGCAGGAAACAGGGGATCCCTAACTATGGCTACACCTTC. The gene calls are TRBV27 and TRBJ1-2, with TRBD1 matching over 7 bases. CDR3 length: 15 residues. J lost 0 bases, V lost 6 bases, and 7 bases had no gene match. CDR1 is MNHEY, CDR2 SMNVEV, per germline (reference sequence).

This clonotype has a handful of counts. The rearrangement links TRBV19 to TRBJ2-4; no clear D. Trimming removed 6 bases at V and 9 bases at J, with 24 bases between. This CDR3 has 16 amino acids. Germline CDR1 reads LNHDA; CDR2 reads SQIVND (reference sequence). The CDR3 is CASRNHKSQLWGIQYF. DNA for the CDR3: TGTGCCAGTAGGAACCACAAGTCCCAATTATGGGGCATTCAGTACTTC.

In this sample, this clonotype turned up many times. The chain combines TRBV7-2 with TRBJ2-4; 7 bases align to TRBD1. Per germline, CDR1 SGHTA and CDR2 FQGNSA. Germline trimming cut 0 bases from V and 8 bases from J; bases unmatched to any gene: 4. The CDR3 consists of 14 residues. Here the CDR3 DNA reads TGTGCCAGCAGCTTAGCGTGGCAGGGGGACATTCAGTACTTC. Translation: CASSLAWQGDIQYF.

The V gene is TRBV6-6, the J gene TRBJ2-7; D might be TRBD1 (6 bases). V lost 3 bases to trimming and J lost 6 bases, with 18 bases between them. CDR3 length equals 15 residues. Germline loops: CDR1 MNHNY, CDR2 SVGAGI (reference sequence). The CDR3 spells CASSYIQGTAGEQYF. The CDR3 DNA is TGTGCCAGCAGTTATATACAGGGTACGGCGGGCGAGCAGTACTTC.

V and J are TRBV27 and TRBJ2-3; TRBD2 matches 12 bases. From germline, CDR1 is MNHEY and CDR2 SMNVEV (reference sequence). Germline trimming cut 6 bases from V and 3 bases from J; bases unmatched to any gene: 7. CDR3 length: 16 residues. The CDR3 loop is CASRGASGRATDTQYF. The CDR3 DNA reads TGTGCCAGCAGGGGGGCTAGCGGGAGGGCAACAGATACGCAGTATTTT.

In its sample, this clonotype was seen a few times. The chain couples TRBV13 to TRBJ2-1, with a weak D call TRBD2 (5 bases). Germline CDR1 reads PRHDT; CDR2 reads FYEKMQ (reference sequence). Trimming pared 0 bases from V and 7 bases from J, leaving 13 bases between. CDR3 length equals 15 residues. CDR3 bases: TGTGCCAGCAGCTTAGGCGGAGGCACTCCGAATGAGCAGTTCTTC. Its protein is CASSLGGGTPNEQFF.

The CDR3 nucleotides read TGTGCCTCACAAAGTCAGGCGGGAGTTTACGAGCAGTACTTC. Protein product: CASQSQAGVYEQYF. The V call is TRBV7-2, the J call TRBJ2-7; 7 nucleotides line up with TRBD2. Germline lookup yields CDR1 SGHTA and CDR2 FQGNSA. The V and J ends lost 11 bases and 4 bases, in that order; junction bases with no gene match: 14. This CDR3 spans 14 amino acids.

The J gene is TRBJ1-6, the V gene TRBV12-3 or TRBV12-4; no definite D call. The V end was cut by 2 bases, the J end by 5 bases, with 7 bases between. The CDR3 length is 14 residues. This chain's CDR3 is CASSLYKNNSPLHF. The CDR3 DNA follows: TGTGCCAGCAGTTTATACAAGAATAATTCACCCCTCCACTTT.

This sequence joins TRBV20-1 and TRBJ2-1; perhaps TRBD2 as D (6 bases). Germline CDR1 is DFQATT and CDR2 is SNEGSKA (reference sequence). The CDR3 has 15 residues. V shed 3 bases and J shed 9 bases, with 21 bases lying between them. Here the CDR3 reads CSARSRDGGSGEQFF. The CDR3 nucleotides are TGCAGTGCTAGGAGCCGGGACGGGGGTTCTGGTGAGCAGTTCTTC.